This T cell receptor (beta chain) was profiled in a study of PD-1 blockade in classical Hodgkin lymphoma. Libraries were prepared by immunoSEQ multiplex PCR; TCRdb keeps only in-frame clonotypes and omits some of them. This sample has 25,000 to 35,000 clones, with about 76% found just once. Germline CDR1 reads SGDLS; CDR2 reads YYNGEE. With V trimmed by 1 base and J by 4 bases, 3 bases remained unmatched. The CDR3 loop spans 14 amino acids. With respect to this clone: Its antigen is unidentified.

Study outcomes and limitations: Baseline TCR diversity was reportedly lower in newly diagnosed patients than healthy donors.

Relapses following autologous stem cell transplantation were seen in all patients, with brentuximab vedotin exposure varying. Best overall response was complete response, partial response or progressive disease in these relapsed/refractory classical Hodgkin lymphoma patients. The source material was peripheral blood mononuclear cells (PBMCs), sampled before the second cycle of nivolumab. The receptor's source is a human donor with classical Hodgkin lymphoma. The genes are TRBV9 and TRBJ1-1, with 8 bases matching TRBD1. The CDR3 region has the DNA TGTGCCAGCAGCGTACAAACAGGGGGCACTGAAGCTTTCTTT. This sequence encodes CASSVQTGGTEAFF.